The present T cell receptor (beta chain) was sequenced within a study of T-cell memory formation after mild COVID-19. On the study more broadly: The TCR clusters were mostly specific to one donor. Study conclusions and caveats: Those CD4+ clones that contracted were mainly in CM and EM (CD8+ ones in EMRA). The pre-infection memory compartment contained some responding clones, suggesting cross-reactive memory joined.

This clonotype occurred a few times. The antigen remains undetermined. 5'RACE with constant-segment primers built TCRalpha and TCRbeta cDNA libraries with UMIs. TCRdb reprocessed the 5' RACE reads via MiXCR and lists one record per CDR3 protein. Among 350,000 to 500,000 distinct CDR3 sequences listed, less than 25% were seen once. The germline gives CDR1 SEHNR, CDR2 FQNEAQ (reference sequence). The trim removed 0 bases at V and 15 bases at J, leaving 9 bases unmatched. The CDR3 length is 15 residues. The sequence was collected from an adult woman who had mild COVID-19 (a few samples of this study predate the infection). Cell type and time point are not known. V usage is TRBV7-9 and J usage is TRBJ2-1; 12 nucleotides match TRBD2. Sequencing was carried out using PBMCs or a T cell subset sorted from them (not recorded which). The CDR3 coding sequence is TGTGCCAGCAGCTTAGCTGATCTAGCGGGAGGGTGGCTGTTCTTC. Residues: CASSLADLAGGWLFF.